This T cell receptor (beta chain) was observed in a study of CD8 T cells in ankylosing spondylitis (dated by TCRdb to about 2017). In the study overall: T cell receptor beta repertoires were profiled in healthy donors and ankylosing spondylitis patients so that disease-linked TCR variants could be found. Samples of peripheral blood were taken, and for ankylosing spondylitis patients, synovial fluid was collected as well. In total, the full study cohort was made up of 100 to 140 healthy donors and approximately 24 ankylosing spondylitis patients.

Sequencing relied on an Illumina HiSeq 2500. Quantitative 5'-RACE with molecular barcodes was the method used to prepare the TCR beta libraries. Processing in the source paper ran as follows. Disease-linked TCR variants were identified with a new computational method built on a probabilistic model of VDJ rearrangement. TCRdb redid the processing of the public reads, applying fastp at Q25 and MiXCR, and retained in-frame beta chains. Identical CDR3 protein sequences are pooled into one entry, listed with their most common genes and DNA. Clone size and V and J calls follow TCRdb, not the original study. The table for this sample lists around 890,000 distinct CDR3 sequences; around 11% of them were counted only once. The ten largest clonotypes hold approximately 0.5% of the sample. The research as a whole found: A TCR beta motif of fewer than 10 highly homologous amino acid variants appeared characteristic of blood from ankylosing spondylitis patients. According to the report, matched synovial fluid samples from ankylosing spondylitis patients were significantly enriched for the disease-linked clones. Some TCR beta motif variants had previously been reported in synovial fluid and blood of reactive arthritis patients, which suggested common disease-initiation mechanisms. A CD8+ phenotype was shown by the disease-linked clones, which were found at relatively low frequencies in peripheral blood.

At least ten counts were recorded for this clonotype. Its antigen is still unknown. Nothing much larger sits one base from this clone, and base qualities are not available. This sequence was found in a male donor with ankylosing spondylitis. The sample taken for sequencing was blood, either unsorted or a sorted T cell fraction (not recorded which).

CDR3 protein: CSARVPASTDTQYF. The DNA is as follows: TGCAGTGCTAGGGTCCCAGCCAGCACAGATACGCAGTATTTT. This chain joins TRBV20-1 to TRBJ2-3; the D gene is unclear. In the germline V gene (reference sequence), CDR1 corresponds to DFQATT and CDR2 to SNEGSKA. The CDR3 goes from the cysteine to the phenylalanine over 14 residues. Only CDR3 DNA remains: 42 bases, in frame from the first base. V gives up 3 bases and J gives up 0 bases, and the segment between their germline ends measures 10 bases.